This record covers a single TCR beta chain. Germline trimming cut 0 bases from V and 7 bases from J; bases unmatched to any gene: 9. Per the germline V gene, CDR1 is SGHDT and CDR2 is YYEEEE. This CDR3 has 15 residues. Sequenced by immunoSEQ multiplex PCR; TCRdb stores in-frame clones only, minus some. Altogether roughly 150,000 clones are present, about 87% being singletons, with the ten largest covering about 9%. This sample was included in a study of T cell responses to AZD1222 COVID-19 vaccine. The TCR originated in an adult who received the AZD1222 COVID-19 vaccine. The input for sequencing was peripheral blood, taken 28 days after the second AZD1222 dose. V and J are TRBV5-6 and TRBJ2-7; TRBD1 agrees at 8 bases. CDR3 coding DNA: TGTGCCAGCAGCTTGGAGGGGCAGGGGGCTGGGGAGCAGTACTTC. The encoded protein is CASSLEGQGAGEQYF.